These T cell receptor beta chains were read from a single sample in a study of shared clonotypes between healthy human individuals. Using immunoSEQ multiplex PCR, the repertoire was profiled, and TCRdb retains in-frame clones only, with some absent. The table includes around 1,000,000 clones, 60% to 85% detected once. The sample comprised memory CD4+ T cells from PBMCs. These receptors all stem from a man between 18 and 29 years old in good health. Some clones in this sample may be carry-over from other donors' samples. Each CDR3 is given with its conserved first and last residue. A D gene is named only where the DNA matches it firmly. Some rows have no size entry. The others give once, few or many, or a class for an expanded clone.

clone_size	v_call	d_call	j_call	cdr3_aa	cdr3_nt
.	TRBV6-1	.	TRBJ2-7	CASSEAPTNSYEQYF	TGTGCCAGCAGTGAAGCCCCAACCAACTCCTACGAGCAGTACTTC
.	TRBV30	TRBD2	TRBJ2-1	CAWNPLAGGTNNEQFF	TGTGCCTGGAACCCCTTAGCGGGAGGAACAAACAATGAGCAGTTCTTC
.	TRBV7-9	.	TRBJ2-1	CASSLTLANEQFF	TGTGCCAGCAGCTTGACCCTAGCGAATGAGCAGTTCTTC
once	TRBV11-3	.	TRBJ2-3	CASSAQIIDTQYF	TGTGCCAGCAGCGCACAAATTATAGATACGCAGTATTTT
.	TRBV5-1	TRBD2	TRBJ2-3	CASSSSGTTDTQYF	TGCGCCAGCAGCTCTAGCGGGACCACAGATACGCAGTATTTT
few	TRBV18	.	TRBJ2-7	CASSPPSLGAWEQYF	TGTGCCAGCTCACCACCTAGTCTGGGGGCTTGGGAGCAGTACTTC
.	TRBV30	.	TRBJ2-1	CAWDSSRYNEQFF	TGTGCCTGGGATAGCTCCCGGTACAATGAGCAGTTCTTC
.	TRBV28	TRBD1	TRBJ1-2	CATLWTGMFFGYTF	TGTGCCACCCTCTGGACAGGGATGTTTTTTGGCTACACCTTC
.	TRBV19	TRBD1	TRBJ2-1	CASSMEGPGQGARNEQFF	TGTGCCAGTAGTATGGAAGGCCCGGGACAGGGGGCAAGGAATGAGCAGTTCTTC
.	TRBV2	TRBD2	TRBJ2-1	CASTSSAGGYNEQFF	TGTGCCAGCACCAGTTCGGCGGGGGGGTACAATGAGCAGTTCTTC
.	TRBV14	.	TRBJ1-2	CASSQGAWDGYTF	TGTGCCAGCAGCCAGGGGGCCTGGGATGGCTACACCTTC
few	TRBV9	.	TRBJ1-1	CASSWELGTEAFF	TGTGCCAGCAGCTGGGAGCTGGGCACTGAAGCTTTCTTT
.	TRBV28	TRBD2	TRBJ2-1	CASRGLAGVAYNEQFF	TGTGCCAGCCGGGGACTAGCGGGAGTCGCCTACAATGAGCAGTTCTTC
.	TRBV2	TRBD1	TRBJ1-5	CASSIATDRDSNQPQHF	TGTGCCAGTAGCATAGCTACGGACAGGGATAGCAATCAGCCCCAGCATTTT
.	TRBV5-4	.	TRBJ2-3	CASSLGPGDTQYF	TGTGCCAGCAGCTTGGGCCCTGGAGATACGCAGTATTTT
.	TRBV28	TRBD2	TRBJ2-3	CASSLISSGTNTDTQYF	TGTGCCAGCAGTTTAATCTCTAGCGGGACTAACACAGATACGCAGTATTTT
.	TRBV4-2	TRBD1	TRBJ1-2	CASSQVRQGGYGYTF	TGTGCCAGCAGCCAAGTTAGACAGGGAGGCTATGGCTACACCTTC
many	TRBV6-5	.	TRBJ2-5	CASSYSGGTEETQYF	TGTGCCAGCAGTTACTCCGGCGGGACCGAAGAGACCCAGTACTTC
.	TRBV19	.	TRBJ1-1	CASSTLIRTEAFF	TGTGCCAGTAGTACCCTAATCCGCACTGAAGCTTTCTTT
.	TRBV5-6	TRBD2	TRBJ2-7	CASSLSASGSYEQYF	TGTGCCAGCAGCTTGAGCGCTAGCGGTTCCTACGAGCAGTACTTC
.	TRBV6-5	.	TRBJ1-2	CASSKINRDGYTF	TGTGCCAGCAGTAAGATAAACAGGGATGGCTACACCTTC
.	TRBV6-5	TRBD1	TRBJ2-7	CASSYSGQGGYEQYF	TGTGCCAGCAGTTACTCGGGACAGGGGGGCTACGAGCAGTACTTC
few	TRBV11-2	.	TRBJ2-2	CASSSPGEDTGELFF	TGTGCCAGCAGCTCCCCTGGGGAGGACACCGGGGAGCTGTTTTTT
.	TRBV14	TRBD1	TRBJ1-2	CASSRNRGLLYGYTF	TGTGCCAGCAGCCGAAACAGGGGGCTGCTCTATGGCTACACCTTC
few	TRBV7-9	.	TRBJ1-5	CASSLVGGQPQHF	TGTGCCAGCAGCTTGGTCGGGGGGCAGCCCCAGCATTTT
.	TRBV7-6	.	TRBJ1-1	CASSLALFGTEAFF	TGTGCCAGCAGCTTAGCTCTCTTCGGGACTGAAGCTTTCTTT
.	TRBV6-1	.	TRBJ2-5	CASTRWGGETQYF	TGTGCCAGCACCCGGTGGGGTGGGGAGACCCAGTACTTC
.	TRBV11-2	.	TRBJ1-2	CASSLTGFGYTF	TGTGCCAGCAGCCTCACAGGTTTCGGCTACACCTTC
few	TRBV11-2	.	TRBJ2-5	CASSLETKETQYF	TGTGCCAGCAGCTTAGAAACCAAGGAGACCCAGTACTTC
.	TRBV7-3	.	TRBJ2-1	CASSLSPGNEQFF	TGTGCCAGCAGCTTAAGTCCTGGAAATGAGCAGTTCTTC
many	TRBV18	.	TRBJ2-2	CASLASENTGELFF	TGTGCCAGCTTAGCCTCAGAGAACACCGGGGAGCTGTTTTTT
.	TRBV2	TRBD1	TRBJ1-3	CASERQGGNTIYF	TGTGCCAGCGAACGACAGGGTGGAAACACCATATATTTT
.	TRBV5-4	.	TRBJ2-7	CASSLGAGVTYEQYF	TGTGCCAGCAGCCTTGGGGCAGGGGTCACCTACGAGCAGTACTTC
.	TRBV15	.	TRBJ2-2	CATSPTGLRTANTGELFF	TGTGCCACCAGCCCTACCGGGCTTCGGACAGCGAACACCGGGGAGCTGTTTTTT
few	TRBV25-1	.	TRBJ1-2	CASSENPGSGYTF	TGTGCCAGCAGTGAAAATCCAGGAAGCGGCTACACCTTC
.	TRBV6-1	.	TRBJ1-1	CASSEFIIYTEAFF	TGTGCCAGCAGTGAATTTATAATCTACACTGAAGCTTTCTTT
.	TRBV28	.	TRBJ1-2	CASSPPGFNYGYTF	TGTGCCAGCAGTCCTCCAGGCTTTAACTATGGCTACACCTTC
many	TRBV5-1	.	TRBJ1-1	CASSLAGPMIAFF	TGCGCCAGCAGCTTGGCGGGTCCGATGATCGCTTTCTTT
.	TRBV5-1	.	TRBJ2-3	CASSSNLAWSGDTQYF	TGCGCCAGCAGCTCTAATCTAGCCTGGTCGGGAGATACGCAGTATTTT
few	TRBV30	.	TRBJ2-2	CAWSSLRTFLDTGELFF	TGTGCCTGGAGTTCACTCCGAACCTTTCTTGACACCGGGGAGCTGTTTTTT
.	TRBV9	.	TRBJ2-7	CASSVAGKSYEQYF	TGTGCCAGCAGCGTAGCAGGGAAGTCCTACGAGCAGTACTTC
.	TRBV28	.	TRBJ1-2	CASSLLQGGGGYTF	TGTGCCAGCAGTTTACTACAGGGCGGGGGAGGCTACACCTTC
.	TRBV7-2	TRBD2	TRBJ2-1	CASSLVGSGYNEQFF	TGTGCCAGCAGCTTAGTTGGTAGCGGGTACAATGAGCAGTTCTTC
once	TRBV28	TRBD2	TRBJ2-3	CASSFSGLAGGPDTQYF	TGTGCCAGCAGTTTTTCGGGACTAGCGGGAGGCCCAGATACGCAGTATTTT